Presented here are 28 T cell receptor beta chains from one specimen sequenced in a study of T cell responses to AZD1222 COVID-19 vaccine (dated by TCRdb to about 2021). According to the study, the label for this sample's time point signals: baseline before first vaccination. To prepare the library, the immunoSEQ multiplex PCR assay was applied. Sourced from immuneACCESS, this table was stored by TCRdb with only in-frame sequences that have V and J called. A share of the clones is absent; for the studies checked, an unresolved V gene accounts for under half, and the remainder has no known explanation. The sample profile shows 150,000 or so clones; 85% to 95% of them were found once. The top ten hold 1.3% to 1.5% of the sample. This specimen was peripheral blood, taken on day 0 of AZD1222 vaccination. Receptors originate from an adult in good health.

V usage is TRBV10-3 and J usage is TRBJ2-3; TRBD1 or TRBD2 may be the D gene (7 bases each). Trimming shortened V by 10 bases and J by 6 bases, and 17 bases separated the two germline ends. This CDR3 is built from 13 residues. Germline CDR1 reads ENHRY; CDR2 reads SYGVKD. DNA for the CDR3: TGTGCCACATACCCAGGGGGAGGGGATACGCAGTATTTT. Protein product: CATYPGGGDTQYF.

This clone has a single count. V usage is TRBV19 and J usage is TRBJ1-2; 8 bases are shared with TRBD1. The CDR3 spans 17 residues. J gave up 1 base and V 6 bases, and 13 bases lay outside the gene matches. Germline V CDR1 and CDR2: LNHDA, SQIVND (reference sequence). The CDR3 region is CASRGVATGEFNYGYTF. The CDR3 region has the DNA TGTGCCAGTAGAGGGGTCGCGACAGGGGAGTTTAACTATGGCTACACCTTC.

This clone was recorded once. This chain uses TRBV29-1 with TRBJ2-7; unclear D gene. V was cut by 4 bases and J by 5 bases, with 9 bases left in between. CDR3 length: 11 amino acids. In germline, CDR1 is SQVTM, CDR2 ANQGSEA. CDR3: CSVGWLNEQYF. The DNA of the CDR3 is TGCAGCGTTGGTTGGTTAAACGAGCAGTACTTC.

The rearrangement links TRBV29-1 to TRBJ2-1; D is possibly TRBD2 (6 bases). In germline, CDR1 is SQVTM, CDR2 ANQGSEA. V lost 5 bases and J 5 bases, leaving 13 bases between the germline ends. The CDR3 sequence is 13 residues long. The CDR3 DNA follows: TGCAGCGTTAGACTAGTAGACAACAATGAGCAGTTCTTC. Translation gives CSVRLVDNNEQFF.

Comment on this clone: One junction end disagrees with the germline gene, perhaps due to a read error. The chain has TRBV28 and TRBJ2-1; the match to TRBD2 covers 10 bases. The CDR3 spans 15 residues. CDR1 is MDHEN and CDR2 is SYDVKM in the germline V gene. The chain's CDR3 is CASSSGTSAVNEQLF. CDR3 coding DNA: TGTGCCAGCAGTTCCGGGACTAGCGCGGTGAATGAGCAGCTCTTC.

This clone showed up just a few times. V usage is TRBV18 and J usage is TRBJ1-2; D may be TRBD1 (5 bases). The V end was cut by 5 bases, the J end by 7 bases, with 14 bases between. The length of the CDR3 is 13 residues. Germline V gene sequence: CDR1 KGHSH, CDR2 LQKENI. CDR3 residues: CASSTTGQGGYTF. The CDR3 nucleotides read TGTGCCAGCTCAACCACAGGTCAGGGTGGCTACACCTTC.

The table lists this clone with a few counts. The rearrangement joins TRBV7-2 to TRBJ1-1; 9 bases align to TRBD1. The CDR3 has 16 amino acids. V trimming: 1 base; J trimming: 3 bases; junction bases outside the gene matches: 6. Germline CDR1 is SGHTA and CDR2 is FQGNSA. CDR3 loop: CASSLGGQGVYTEAFF. CDR3 DNA: TGTGCCAGCAGCTTAGGGGGACAGGGAGTGTACACTGAAGCTTTCTTT.

This chain uses TRBV5-1 with TRBJ1-6; no reliable D call. The length of the CDR3 is 16 residues. Germline CDR1 reads SGHRS; CDR2 reads YFSETQ. Trimming stripped 4 bases from V and 6 bases from J, with 17 bases between. CDR3 amino acids: CASSPEWGLLNSPLHF. In nucleotides, the CDR3 is TGCGCCAGCAGCCCTGAGTGGGGATTACTTAATTCACCCCTCCACTTT. Complete variable domain (other parts from reference TRBV5-1 and TRBJ1-6): KAGVTQTPRYLIKTRGQQVTLSCSPISGHRSVSWYQQTPGQGLQFLFEYFSETQRNKGNFPGRFSGRQFSNSRSEMNVSTLELGDSALYLCASSPEWGLLNSPLHFGNGTRLTVT.

The rearrangement uses TRBV27 and TRBJ1-1; D gene ambiguous. Trimming took 2 bases from V and 11 from J, leaving 21 bases between them. The CDR3 is 15 amino acids. CDR1 MNHEY and CDR2 SMNVEV come from the germline V gene (reference sequence). CDR3 protein: CASSLISGSGMDAFF. The CDR3 DNA follows: TGTGCCAGCAGTTTAATCTCGGGGTCGGGGATGGATGCTTTCTTT.

The chain recombines TRBV7-2 with TRBJ2-1, with 10 positions matching TRBD2. This CDR3 contains 17 residues. Germline trimming cut 0 bases from V and 0 bases from J; bases unmatched to any gene: 2. The germline CDR1 and CDR2 sequences are SGHTA and FQGNSA. CDR3 nucleotide sequence: TGTGCCAGCAGCTTAGCTCGGACTAGCGGCTCCTACAATGAGCAGTTCTTC. Translation: CASSLARTSGSYNEQFF.

The genes are TRBV7-9 and TRBJ1-2; TRBD1 might be the D (5 bases). The V gene's germline CDR1 is SEHNR and CDR2 FQNEAQ (reference sequence). This CDR3 has 14 amino acids. Between the trimmed V and J ends, which lost 1 base and 2 bases, there was a span of 8 bases. CDR3 sequence: CASSLVSGNYGYTF. CDR3 bases: TGTGCCAGCAGCTTAGTATCAGGGAACTATGGCTACACCTTC.

In this sample, this clone turned up once. J is TRBJ2-3 and V is TRBV20-1, with D possibly being TRBD1 or TRBD2 (5 bases each). Germline V CDR1 and CDR2: DFQATT, SNEGSKA (reference sequence). V was cut by 6 bases and J by 6 bases, with 10 bases left in between. CDR3 length equals 11 residues. The CDR3 region is CSAWDGDTQYF. CDR3 DNA sequence: TGCAGTGCATGGGACGGCGATACGCAGTATTTT.

This chain links TRBV9 with TRBJ2-2; 11 bases are shared with TRBD2. The J segment lost 5 bases and the V segment lost 4 bases, leaving 13 bases of the junction unmatched. Germline values: CDR1 SGDLS, CDR2 YYNGEE. CDR3 length: 18 residues. CDR3 amino acids: CASSPRLAGREGTGELFF. The CDR3 region has the DNA TGTGCCAGCAGCCCTCGACTAGCGGGACGGGAGGGAACCGGGGAGCTGTTTTTT.

V and J are TRBV7-6 and TRBJ2-3; D not resolved. Germline-derived CDR1 and CDR2 are SGHVS and FNYEAQ. Trimming left V 5 bases short and J 4 bases short, with 7 bases between. CDR3 size: 12 residues. The CDR3 DNA is TGTGCCAGCAGCGATAGTCCAGATACGCAGTATTTT. Amino acids: CASSDSPDTQYF.

The chain recombines TRBV30 with TRBJ1-5, with 7 bases lining up with TRBD1. The V gene end was trimmed by 2 bases and the J gene end by 3 bases; junction bases not matched to a gene: 7. Germline lookup yields CDR1 GTSNPN and CDR2 SVGIG (reference sequence). The CDR3 length is 15 residues. This chain's CDR3 is CAWSKGGQLNQPQHF. Written as DNA, the CDR3 is TGTGCCTGGAGTAAGGGGGGACAGCTCAATCAGCCCCAGCATTTT. The complete variable domain, with remaining parts taken from reference TRBV30 and TRBJ1-5, reads SQTIHQWPATLVQPVGSPLSLECTVEGTSNPNLYWYRQAAGRGLQLLFYSVGIGQISSEVPQNLSASRPQDRQFILSSKKLLLSDSGFYLCAWSKGGQLNQPQHFGDGTRLSIL.

The rearrangement joins TRBV15 to TRBJ2-1; 9 nucleotides align to TRBD2. This CDR3 region has 16 residues. From germline, CDR1 is LNHNV and CDR2 YYDKDF (reference sequence). Unmatched junction bases numbered 4, after V lost 0 bases and J lost 4 bases. The CDR3 reads CATSRDLAGGYNEQFF. The CDR3 region has the DNA TGTGCCACCAGCAGAGATTTGGCGGGAGGGTACAATGAGCAGTTCTTC.

The genes are TRBV5-1 and TRBJ1-2; the D gene is possibly TRBD1 (6 bases). The V and J ends lost 4 bases and 6 bases respectively, with 22 bases between them. The CDR3 runs to 16 residues. Germline lookup yields CDR1 SGHRS and CDR2 YFSETQ. Written as DNA, the CDR3 is TGCGCCAGCAGCCACAGGGTGGATGCGGCGATGAATGGCTACACCTTC. It specifies CASSHRVDAAMNGYTF.

This chain connects TRBV1 to TRBJ1-2; the D call in the table, TRBD1, was not verified against the DNA. TRBV1 is a listed pseudogene. The CDR3 runs 17 residues. The CDR3 bases are TGCACCAGCAGCCAAGTGGGCGCTAATGTAGTCTATCACGGCTACACCTTC. Translation gives CTSSQVGANVVYHGYTF.

This chain connects TRBV4-3 to TRBJ1-1; D is unclear. This CDR3 comprises 13 residues. CDR1 and CDR2 (germline): LGHNA, YSLEER. V lost 4 bases to trimming and J lost 8 bases, with 14 bases between them. In DNA, the CDR3 is TGCGCCAGCAGCCCTCTCCCCAGTAGGGAAGCTTTCTTT. This gives the protein CASSPLPSREAFF.

The chain has TRBV30 and TRBJ2-5; 10 nucleotides align to TRBD2. This CDR3 has 15 amino acids. The J segment lost 1 base and the V segment lost 1 base, leaving 3 bases of the junction unmatched. CDR1 is GTSNPN and CDR2 is SVGIG in the germline V gene (reference sequence). The CDR3 nucleotides are TGTGCCTGGAGTGAACTAGCGGGAATCCAAGAGACCCAGTACTTC. Amino acids: CAWSELAGIQETQYF.

The genes are TRBV3-1 (or the pseudogene TRBV3-2) and TRBJ1-2, with D tentatively TRBD1 (6 bases). There are 14 residues in the CDR3. The germline V gene has CDR1 LGHDT and CDR2 YNNKEL (reference sequence). Trimming cost V 1 base and J 1 base, with 7 bases left between them. CDR3: CASSQGTVNYGYTF. The CDR3 coding sequence is TGTGCCAGCAGCCAAGGGACAGTTAACTATGGCTACACCTTC.

The V and J genes are TRBV7-9 and TRBJ1-2, with TRBD1 as a possible D gene (6 bases). Germline V gene data show CDR1 as SEHNR and CDR2 as FQNEAQ (reference sequence). The CDR3 is made up of 14 amino acids. Between the trimmed V and J ends, which lost 5 bases and 7 bases, there was a span of 17 bases. The CDR3 coding sequence is TGTGCCAGCAGCAACTGGACAGTTGATTTTGGCTACACCTTC. Amino acids: CASSNWTVDFGYTF. Together with reference TRBV7-9 and TRBJ1-2, the CDR3 gives the full variable domain: DTGVSQNPRHKITKRGQNVTFRCDPISEHNRLYWYRQTLGQGPEFLTYFQNEAQLEKSRLLSDRFSAERPKGSFSTLEIQRTEQGDSAMYLCASSNWTVDFGYTFGSGTRLTVV.

The chain combines TRBV19 with TRBJ1-2; possibly TRBD1 for D (5 bases). The CDR3 is made up of 13 amino acids. Germline lookup yields CDR1 LNHDA and CDR2 SQIVND (reference sequence). V gave up 4 bases and J gave up 6 bases, with 12 bases separating them. The CDR3 DNA reads TGTGCCAGTAGTAACAGGCTGGGGGATGGCTACACCTTC. Residues: CASSNRLGDGYTF.

The V call is TRBV29-1, the J call TRBJ2-3, with 7 nucleotides matching TRBD2. The V segment lost 5 bases and the J segment 0 bases; nucleotides outside the gene matches: 5. The CDR3 is 14 amino acids. CDR1 and CDR2 (germline): SQVTM, ANQGSEA. In DNA form, the CDR3 reads TGCAGCGTTTTCAGCGGGACTAGCACAGATACGCAGTATTTT. It specifies CSVFSGTSTDTQYF.

The V call is TRBV4-1, the J call TRBJ1-4; no firm D call. Germline V CDR1 and CDR2: MGHRA, YSYEKL. The CDR3 runs to 14 residues. Trimming removed 5 bases from V and 8 bases from J, with 15 bases in between. The CDR3 sequence is CASSNPGRAEKLFF. The CDR3 coding sequence is TGCGCCAGCAGCAACCCCGGTCGTGCCGAAAAACTGTTTTTT.

The chain links TRBV6-1 to TRBJ1-3; D is unresolved. Trimming cost V 0 bases and J 1 base, with 7 bases left between them. Germline V lookup: CDR1 MNHNS, CDR2 SASEGT. The CDR3 extends over 15 amino acids. The CDR3 reads CASSEAGSSGNTIYF. The DNA of the CDR3 is TGTGCCAGCAGTGAAGCGGGCAGTTCTGGAAACACCATATATTTT.

The chain couples TRBV5-1 to TRBJ2-1; TRBD1 agrees at 7 bases. This CDR3 has 17 residues. V was pared by 0 bases and J by 1 base, with 7 bases of the junction left unmatched. Germline loops: CDR1 SGHRS, CDR2 YFSETQ. CDR3 amino acids: CASSLGYRGASYNEQFF. CDR3 DNA sequence: TGCGCCAGCAGCTTGGGGTACAGGGGTGCTTCCTACAATGAGCAGTTCTTC.

V gene TRBV6-6 combines with J gene TRBJ1-1; D gene uncertain. The CDR3 covers 14 residues. The V end was cut by 2 bases, the J end by 3 bases, with 10 bases between. Germline V gene sequence: CDR1 MNHNY, CDR2 SVGAGI (reference sequence). This CDR3 reads CASSYIWDDTEAFF. The CDR3 nucleotides read TGTGCCAGCAGTTACATCTGGGATGACACTGAAGCTTTCTTT.